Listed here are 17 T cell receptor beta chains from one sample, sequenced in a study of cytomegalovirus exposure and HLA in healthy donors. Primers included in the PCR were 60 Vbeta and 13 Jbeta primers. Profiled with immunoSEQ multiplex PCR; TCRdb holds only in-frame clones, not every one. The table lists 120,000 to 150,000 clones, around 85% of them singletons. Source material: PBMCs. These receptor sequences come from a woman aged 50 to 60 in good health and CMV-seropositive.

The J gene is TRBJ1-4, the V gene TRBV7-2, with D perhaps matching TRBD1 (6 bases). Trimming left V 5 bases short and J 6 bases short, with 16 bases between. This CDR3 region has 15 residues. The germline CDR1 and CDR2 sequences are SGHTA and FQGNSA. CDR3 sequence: CASSPQGGDDEKLFF. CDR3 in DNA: TGTGCCAGCAGCCCCCAAGGGGGAGACGATGAAAAACTGTTTTTT.

CDR3: CASISKRPGGMNTEAFF. The CDR3 DNA reads TGTGCCAGCATATCTAAGCGGCCCGGAGGCATGAACACTGAAGCTTTCTTT. The chain uses TRBV28 and TRBJ1-1; D gene uncertain. With 7 bases removed from V and 0 bases from J, the gap between germline ends came to 21 bases. The CDR3 is 17 amino acids. The germline gives CDR1 MDHEN, CDR2 SYDVKM.

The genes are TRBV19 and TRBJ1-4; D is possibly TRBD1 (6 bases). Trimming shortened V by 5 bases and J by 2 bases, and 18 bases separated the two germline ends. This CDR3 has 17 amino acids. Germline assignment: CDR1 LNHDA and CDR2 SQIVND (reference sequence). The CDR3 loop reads CASSDSGDLATNEKLFF. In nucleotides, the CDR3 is TGTGCCAGTAGTGATTCAGGGGATTTGGCGACTAATGAAAAACTGTTTTTT.

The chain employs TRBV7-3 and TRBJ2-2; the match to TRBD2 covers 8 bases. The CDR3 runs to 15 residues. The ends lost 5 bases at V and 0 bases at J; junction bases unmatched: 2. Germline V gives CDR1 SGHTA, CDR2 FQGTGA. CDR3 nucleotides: TGTGCCAGCAGCCTCGGGGGGGCGAACACCGGGGAGCTGTTTTTT. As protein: CASSLGGANTGELFF.

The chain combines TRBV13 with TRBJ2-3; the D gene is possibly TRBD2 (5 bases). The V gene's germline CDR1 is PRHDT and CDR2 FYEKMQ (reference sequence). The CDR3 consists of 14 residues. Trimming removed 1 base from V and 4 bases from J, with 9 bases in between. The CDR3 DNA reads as TGTGCCAGCAGCTTAGCCGGGGTCCCAGATACGCAGTATTTT. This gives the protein CASSLAGVPDTQYF.

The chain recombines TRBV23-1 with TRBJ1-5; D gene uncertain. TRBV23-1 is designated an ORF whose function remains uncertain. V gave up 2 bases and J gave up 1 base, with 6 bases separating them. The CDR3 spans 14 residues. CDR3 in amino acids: CASSQRRSNQPQHF. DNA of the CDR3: TGCGCCAGCAGTCAACGCAGGAGCAATCAGCCCCAGCATTTT.

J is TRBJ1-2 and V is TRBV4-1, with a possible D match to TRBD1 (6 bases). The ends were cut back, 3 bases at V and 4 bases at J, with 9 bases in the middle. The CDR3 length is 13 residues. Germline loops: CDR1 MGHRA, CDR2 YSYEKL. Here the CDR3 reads CASSHGQSYGYTF. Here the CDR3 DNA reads TGCGCCAGCAGCCATGGACAGAGCTATGGCTACACCTTC.

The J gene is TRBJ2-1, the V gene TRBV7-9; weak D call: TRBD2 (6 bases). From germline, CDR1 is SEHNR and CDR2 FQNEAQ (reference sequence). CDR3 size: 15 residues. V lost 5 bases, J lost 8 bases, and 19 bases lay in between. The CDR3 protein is CASSPVGGIVDEQFF. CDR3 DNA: TGTGCCAGCAGCCCCGTCGGCGGGATCGTCGATGAGCAGTTCTTC.

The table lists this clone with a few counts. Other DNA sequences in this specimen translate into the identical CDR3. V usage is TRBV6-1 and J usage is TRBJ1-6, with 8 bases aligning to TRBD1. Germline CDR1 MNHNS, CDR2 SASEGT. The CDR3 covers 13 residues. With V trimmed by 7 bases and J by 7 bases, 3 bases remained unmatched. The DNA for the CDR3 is TGTGCCAGCACCGGACAGGGAAATTCACCCCTCCACTTT. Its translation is CASTGQGNSPLHF.

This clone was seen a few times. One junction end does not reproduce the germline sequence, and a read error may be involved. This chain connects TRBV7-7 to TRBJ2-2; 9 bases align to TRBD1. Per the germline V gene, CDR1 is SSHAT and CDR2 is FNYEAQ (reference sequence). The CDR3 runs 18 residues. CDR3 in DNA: TGTGCTAGCAGCTTAGTCCCTACGGGACAGGGCTACACCGGGGAGCTGTTTTTT. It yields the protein CASSLVPTGQGYTGELFF.

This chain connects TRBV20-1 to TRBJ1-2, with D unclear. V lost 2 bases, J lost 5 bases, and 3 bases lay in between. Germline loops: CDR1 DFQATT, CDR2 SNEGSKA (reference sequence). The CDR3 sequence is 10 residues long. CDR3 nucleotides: TGCAGTGCTAGACCTTATGGCTACACCTTC. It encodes CSARPYGYTF.

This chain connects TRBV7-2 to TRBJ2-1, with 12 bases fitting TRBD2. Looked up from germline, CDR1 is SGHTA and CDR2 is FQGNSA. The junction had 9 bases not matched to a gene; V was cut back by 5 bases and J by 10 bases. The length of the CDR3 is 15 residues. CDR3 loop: CASSRSSGGAREQFF. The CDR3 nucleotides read TGTGCCAGCAGCCGTTCTAGCGGGGGGGCCAGAGAGCAGTTCTTC. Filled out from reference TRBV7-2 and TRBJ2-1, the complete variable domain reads GAGVSQSPSNKVTEKGKDVELRCDPISGHTALYWYRQSLGQGLEFLIYFQGNSAPDKSGLPSDRFSAERTGGSVSTLTIQRTQQEDSAVYLCASSRSSGGAREQFFGPGTRLTVL.

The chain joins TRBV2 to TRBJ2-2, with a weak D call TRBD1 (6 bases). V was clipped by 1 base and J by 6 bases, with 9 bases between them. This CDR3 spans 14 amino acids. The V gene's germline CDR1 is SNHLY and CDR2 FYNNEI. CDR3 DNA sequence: TGTGCCAGCAGTGAAGACAGGGCGGCCGGGGAGCTGTTTTTT. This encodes CASSEDRAAGELFF.

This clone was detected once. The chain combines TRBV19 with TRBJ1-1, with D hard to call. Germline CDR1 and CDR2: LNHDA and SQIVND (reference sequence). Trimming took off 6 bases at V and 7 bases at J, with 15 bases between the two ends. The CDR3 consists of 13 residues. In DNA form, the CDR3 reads TGTGCCAGTAGGGGAGGAGGCCTCGGTGAAGCTTTCTTT. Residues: CASRGGGLGEAFF.

The DNA for the CDR3 is TGCGCCAGCAGCCAGCTGGTGAGAGGGAGTCAGCCCCAGCATTTT. Protein product: CASSQLVRGSQPQHF. The chain joins TRBV4-1 to TRBJ1-5, with D unclear. Germline CDR1 reads MGHRA; CDR2 reads YSYEKL. The CDR3 is 15 residues long. Trimming left V 3 bases short and J 6 bases short, with 15 bases between.

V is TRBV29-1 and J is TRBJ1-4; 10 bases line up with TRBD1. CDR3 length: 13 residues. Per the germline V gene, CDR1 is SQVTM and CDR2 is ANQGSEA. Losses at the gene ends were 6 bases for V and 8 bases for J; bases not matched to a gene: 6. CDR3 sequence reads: CSVSDRGREKLFF. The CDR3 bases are TGCAGCGTGTCTGACAGGGGGCGGGAAAAACTGTTTTTT.

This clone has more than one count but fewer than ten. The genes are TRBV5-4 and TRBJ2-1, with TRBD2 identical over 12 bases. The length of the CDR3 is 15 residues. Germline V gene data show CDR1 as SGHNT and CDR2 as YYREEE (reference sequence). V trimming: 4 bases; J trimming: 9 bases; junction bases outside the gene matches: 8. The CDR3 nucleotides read TGTGCCAGCAGCACACGAAAACTAGCGGGGGGTGAGCAGTTCTTC. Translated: CASSTRKLAGGEQFF. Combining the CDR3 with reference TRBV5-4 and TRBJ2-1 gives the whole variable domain ETGVTQSPTHLIKTRGQQVTLRCSSQSGHNTVSWYQQALGQGPQFIFQYYREEENGRGNFPPRFSGLQFPNYSSELNVNALELDDSALYLCASSTRKLAGGEQFFGPGTRLTVL.